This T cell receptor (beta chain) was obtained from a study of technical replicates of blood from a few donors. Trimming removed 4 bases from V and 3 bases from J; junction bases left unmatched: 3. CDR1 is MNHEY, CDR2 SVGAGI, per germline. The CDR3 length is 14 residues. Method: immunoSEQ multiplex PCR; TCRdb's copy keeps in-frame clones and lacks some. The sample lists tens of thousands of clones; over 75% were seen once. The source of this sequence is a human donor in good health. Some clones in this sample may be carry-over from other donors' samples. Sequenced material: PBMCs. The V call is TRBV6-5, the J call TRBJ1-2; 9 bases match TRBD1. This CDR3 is CASSSDRGDYGYTF. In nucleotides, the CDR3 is TGTGCCAGCAGTTCAGACAGGGGGGACTATGGCTACACCTTC.